The rows below give T cell receptor gamma chains drawn from one sample of a study of human gamma delta and Vdelta1 T cells. TCRdb re-called clones from the PCR reads using CATT. The repertoire holds nearly 3,000 gamma-chain clones, with around 5.3% as singletons. The material sequenced was naive CD27+ Vdelta1 gamma-delta T cells from blood. The source of these receptors is a human donor in good health. CDR3s include the opening cysteine and the closing phenylalanine or tryptophan. Each record gives: J gene, V gene, clone size, CDR3 protein, CDR3 DNA. Size tells how often a clone was seen (once, few, many) or the class of an expanded clone, and some rows leave it out.

TRGJ1/TRGJ2	TRGV8	NA	CATGEGYKKLF	TGTGCCACCGGGGAAGGTTACAAGAAACTCTTT
TRGJ1/TRGJ2	TRGV9	few	CALWELPYYKKLF	TGTGCCTTGTGGGAGTTACCTTATTATAAGAAACTCTTT
TRGJ1/TRGJ2	TRGV3	medium-sized	CATWDRRGYYKKLF	TGTGCCACCTGGGACAGGCGAGGATATTATAAGAAACTCTTT
TRGJ1/TRGJ2	TRGV2	medium-sized	CATWDVNYYKKLF	TGTGCCACCTGGGACGTCAATTATTATAAGAAACTCTTT
TRGJ1/TRGJ2	TRGV2	few	CASGYGTKKLF	TGTGCCTCCGGGTACGGAACTAAGAAACTCTTT
TRGJ1/TRGJ2	TRGV2	few	CATWDGALRGGYYKKLF	TGTGCCACCTGGGACGGCGCCCTTCGGGGAGGGTATTATAAGAAACTCTTT
TRGJ1/TRGJ2	TRGV9	NA	CALWEGGPSYRKLF	TGTGCCTTGTGGGAGGGGGGCCCCTCTTATCGGAAACTCTTT
TRGJ1/TRGJ2	TRGV3	few	CATLRDYYKKLF	TGTGCCACTCTGAGGGATTATTATAAGAAACTCTTT
TRGJ1/TRGJ2	TRGV3	few	CATWDRLGYYKKLF	TGTGCCACCTGGGACAGGCTTGGGTATTATAAGAAACTCTTT
TRGJ1/TRGJ2	TRGV5	medium-sized	CATWDRLFYKKLF	TGTGCCACCTGGGACAGGCTTTTTTATAAGAAACTCTTT
TRGJ1/TRGJ2	TRGV9	medium-sized	CALWEAITYYKKLF	TGTGCCTTGTGGGAGGCGATTACTTATTATAAGAAACTCTTT
TRGJ1/TRGJ2	TRGV2	medium-sized	CATWDGNYKKLF	TGTGCCACCTGGGACGGGAATTATAAGAAACTCTTT
TRGJ1/TRGJ2	TRGV3	medium-sized	CATWDRLPYYKKLF	TGTGCCACCTGGGACAGACTCCCTTATTATAAGAAACTCTTT
TRGJ1/TRGJ2	TRGV3	few	CATWDRTPKKLF	TGTGCCACCTGGGACAGGACGCCCAAGAAACTCTTT
TRGJ1/TRGJ2	TRGV3	NA	CATWDKGPVYYKKLF	TGTGCCACCTGGGACAAAGGCCCCGTATATTATAAGAAACTCTTT
TRGJP2	TRGV5	few	CATWDSSDWIKTF	TGTGCCACCTGGGACAGTAGTGATTGGATCAAGACGTTT
TRGJ1/TRGJ2	TRGV3	few	CATWDRRHYYKKIF	TGTGCCACCTGGGACAGGCGGCATTATTATAAGAAAATATTT
TRGJP2	TRGV5	medium-sized	CATWDRLRWIKTF	TGTGCCACCTGGGACAGGCTACGATGGATCAAGACGTTT
TRGJ1/TRGJ2	TRGV5	medium-sized	CATWDRPANYYKKLF	TGTGCCACCTGGGACAGGCCGGCGAATTATTATAAGAAACTCTTT
TRGJ1/TRGJ2	TRGV5	large	CATWDRRGYKKLF	TGTGCCACCTGGGACAGGCGTGGTTATAAGAAACTCTTT
TRGJ1/TRGJ2	TRGV2	few	CATWDGPSAHKEKLF	TGTGCCACCTGGGACGGGCCGTCCGCCCATAAGGAGAAACTCTTT
TRGJ1/TRGJ2	TRGV8	medium-sized	CATWDRYYKKLF	TGTGCCACCTGGGACCGTTATTATAAGAAACTCTTT
TRGJ1/TRGJ2	TRGV5	large	CATWDRLYSNYYKKLF	TGTGCCACCTGGGACAGGCTGTATTCGAATTATTATAAGAAACTCTTT
TRGJ1/TRGJ2	TRGV9	few	CALWEVRRWKKLF	TGTGCCTTGTGGGAGGTGCGCAGGTGGAAGAAACTCTTT
TRGJ1/TRGJ2	TRGV9	medium-sized	CALWEVGPSYKKLF	TGTGCCTTGTGGGAGGTGGGCCCCTCTTATAAGAAACTCTTT
TRGJ1/TRGJ2	TRGV3	medium-sized	CATWDRFHYKKLF	TGTGCCACCTGGGACAGGTTTCATTATAAGAAACTCTTT
TRGJ1/TRGJ2	TRGV5	NA	CATWDQARYKKLF	TGTGCCACCTGGGACCAGGCGAGGTATAAGAAACTCTTT
TRGJ1/TRGJ2	TRGV5	NA	CATWDRLRNYKKLF	TGTGCCACCTGGGACAGGCTCAGGAATTATAAGAAACTCTTT
TRGJ1/TRGJ2	TRGV5	NA	CAIGERYWKLF	TGTGCCATCGGGGAGAGGTATTGGAAACTCTTT
TRGJP2	TRGV8	NA	CATWDRQGSDWIKTF	TGTGCCACCTGGGATAGGCAAGGTAGTGATTGGATCAAGACGTTT
TRGJP1	TRGV2	few	CATWDGHRCRFKIF	TGTGCCACCTGGGACGGGCATAGGTGTCGGTTCAAGATATTT
TRGJ1/TRGJ2	TRGV3	medium-sized	CATWDRPQNYYKKLF	TGTGCCACCTGGGACAGGCCTCAGAATTATTATAAGAAACTCTTT
TRGJ1/TRGJ2	TRGV9	medium-sized	CALWDTYYKKLF	TGTGCCTTGTGGGATACTTATTATAAGAAACTCTTT
TRGJ1/TRGJ2	TRGV9	large	CALWEVTYYKKLF	TGTGCCTTGTGGGAGGTTACTTATTATAAGAAACTCTTT
TRGJ1/TRGJ2	TRGV3	NA	CATVDGRGKKLF	TGTGCCACCGTGGACGGTCGGGGGAAGAAACTCTTT
TRGJ1/TRGJ2	TRGV3	NA	CATWGRRNYKKLF	TGTGCCACCTGGGGCAGGCGTAATTATAAGAAACTCTTT
TRGJ1/TRGJ2	TRGV8	medium-sized	CATWRNYKKLF	TGTGCCACCTGGAGGAATTATAAGAAACTCTTT
TRGJ1/TRGJ2	TRGV9	medium-sized	CALWEVQGPYYKKLF	TGTGCCTTGTGGGAGGTGCAAGGTCCTTATTATAAGAAACTCTTT
TRGJ1/TRGJ2	TRGV8	medium-sized	CATWDRTLNSNYYKKLF	TGTGCCACCTGGGATAGGACCCTGAATTCGAATTATTATAAGAAACTCTTT
TRGJ1/TRGJ2	TRGV9	medium-sized	CALWEAPETNPRNYYKKLF	TGTGCCTTGTGGGAGGCCCCGGAGACCAACCCCCGGAATTATTATAAGAAACTCTTT
TRGJ1/TRGJ2	TRGV2	few	CATWDGRGYWKLF	TGTGCCACCTGGGACGGGCGAGGGTATTGGAAACTCTTT
TRGJ1/TRGJ2	TRGV3	few	CATWDRRNYYKKLF	TGTGCCACCTGGGACAGGCGAAATTATTATAAGAAACTCTTT
TRGJ1/TRGJ2	TRGV2	medium-sized	CATWDDLYYKKLF	TGTGCCACCTGGGACGACCTTTATTATAAGAAACTCTTT
TRGJ1/TRGJ2	TRGV9	medium-sized	CALWEPAYYKKLF	TGTGCCTTGTGGGAGCCGGCTTATTATAAGAAACTCTTT
TRGJ1/TRGJ2	TRGV5	few	CATWYSDYYKKLF	TGTGCCACCTGGTACAGCGATTATTATAAGAAACTCTTT
TRGJ1/TRGJ2	TRGV2	medium-sized	CATWDGPDYYKKLF	TGTGCCACCTGGGACGGACCCGATTATTATAAGAAACTCTTT
TRGJ1/TRGJ2	TRGV3	few	CATWEGHYKKLF	TGTGCCACCTGGGAAGGGCATTATAAGAAACTCTTT
TRGJ1/TRGJ2	TRGV3	NA	CATWDNDKKLF	TGTGCCACCTGGGACAACGATAAGAAACTCTTT
TRGJ1/TRGJ2	TRGV3	large	CATWDRRGRYKKLF	TGTGCCACCTGGGACAGGCGGGGGCGTTATAAGAAACTCTTT
TRGJ1/TRGJ2	TRGV3	medium-sized	CATWALLHYYKKLF	TGTGCCACCTGGGCCCTACTCCATTATTATAAGAAACTCTTT
TRGJ1/TRGJ2	TRGV3	NA	CAAWDRRVSYKKLF	TGTGCCGCCTGGGACAGGCGCGTCTCTTACAAGAAACTCTTT
TRGJ1/TRGJ2	TRGV5	large	CATWDRPRGTRALEKLF	TGTGCCACCTGGGACAGGCCGCGGGGTACGCGTGCGTTGGAGAAACTCTTT
TRGJ1/TRGJ2	TRGV9	NA	CALWEVGKKLF	TGTGCCTTGTGGGAGGTTGGCAAGAAACTCTTT
TRGJ1/TRGJ2	TRGV2	medium-sized	CATWDGRYKKLF	TGTGCCACCTGGGACGGGCGCTATAAGAAACTCTTT
TRGJ1/TRGJ2	TRGV5	NA	CATWDGANYYKKLF	TGTGCCACCTGGGACGGAGCGAATTATTATAAGAAACTCTTT
TRGJ1/TRGJ2	TRGV2	medium-sized	CATWDGRRYYKKLF	TGTGCCACCTGGGACGGGCGTCGTTATTATAAGAAACTCTTT
TRGJ1/TRGJ2	TRGV5	medium-sized	CATWDLNHKKLF	TGTGCCACCTGGGACTTGAACCATAAGAAACTCTTT
TRGJ1/TRGJ2	TRGV2	NA	CATWDVPHYKKLF	TGTGCCACCTGGGACGTCCCACATTATAAGAAACTCTTT
TRGJ1/TRGJ2	TRGV3	medium-sized	CATWDRRWDYKKLF	TGTGCCACCTGGGACAGGCGTTGGGATTATAAGAAACTCTTT
TRGJP1	TRGV8	NA	CATGPRWFKIF	TGTGCCACCGGGCCGCGTTGGTTCAAGATATTT